This TCR beta chain is drawn from a study of T cells after somatic rescue of genetic block. TCRdb's copy holds only in-frame clones and misses some; the assay was immunoSEQ multiplex PCR. The table includes 13,000 or so clones, around 72% detected once. This clone was detected once. Sequenced material: peripheral blood mononuclear cells (PBMCs). This clonotype was sampled from a boy aged 10-17 years.

CDR3 loop: CAWSGLPGQGDVLTF. CDR3 in DNA: TGTGCCTGGAGTGGGCTACCGGGACAGGGGGACGTCCTGACTTTC. The V gene is TRBV30, the J gene TRBJ2-6; 11 nucleotides line up with TRBD1. Germline loops: CDR1 GTSNPN, CDR2 SVGIG (reference sequence). This CDR3 spans 15 amino acids. Trimming at V came to 1 base and at J to 11 bases, leaving 7 bases not matched to a gene.